The 13 T cell receptor beta chains below were found in one sample sequenced in a study of blood T cell repertoires in COVID-19. TCRdb keeps only in-frame clones here, not all; method: immunoSEQ multiplex PCR. The table has around 200,000 clones, roughly 86% seen once; the top ten hold roughly 3.5%. The sample taken for sequencing was peripheral blood. The origin of the receptors is an older man with acute or convalescent COVID-19.

The chain joins TRBV6-5 to TRBJ2-3, with D hard to call. This CDR3 has 16 amino acids. V gave up 2 bases and J gave up 2 bases, with 14 bases separating them. Looked up from germline, CDR1 is MNHEY and CDR2 is SVGAGI. CDR3 region: CASSYDGGGITDTQYF. CDR3 in DNA: TGTGCCAGCAGTTACGACGGCGGTGGAATCACAGATACGCAGTATTTT.

Regarding this clone: The sample contains more than one DNA sequence encoding this CDR3. The chain links TRBV11-3 to TRBJ2-3, with 8 bases identical to TRBD1. The CDR3 consists of 14 residues. Looked up from germline, CDR1 is SGHNT and CDR2 is YENEEA. With V trimmed by 6 bases and J by 2 bases, 4 bases remained unmatched. CDR3 region: CASSLDRDTDTQYF. CDR3 sequence (DNA): TGTGCCAGCAGTTTGGACAGGGACACAGATACGCAGTATTTT.

The chain combines TRBV28 with TRBJ1-3, with D possibly TRBD1 on 5 matching bases. The V and J ends lost 6 bases and 0 bases respectively, with 12 bases between them. CDR3 size: 15 residues. The V gene's germline CDR1 is MDHEN and CDR2 SYDVKM. CDR3 amino acids: CASRPGLSSGNTIYF. CDR3 nucleotides: TGTGCCAGCAGACCGGGACTCTCCTCTGGAAACACCATATATTTT.

The chain is built from TRBV6-6 and TRBJ2-1; D gene uncertain. Germline CDR1 and CDR2: MNHNY and SVGAGI (reference sequence). Trimming shortened V by 5 bases and J by 7 bases, and 6 bases separated the two germline ends. This CDR3 spans 11 amino acids. The CDR3 protein is CASSVQNEQFF. The DNA for the CDR3 is TGTGCCAGCAGTGTACAGAATGAGCAGTTCTTC.

The rearrangement uses TRBV28 and TRBJ1-5; D ambiguous. Trimming removed 2 bases from V and 7 bases from J, with 6 bases in between. This CDR3 has 12 amino acids. The germline CDR1 and CDR2 sequences are MDHEN and SYDVKM. In DNA, the CDR3 is TGTGCCAGCAGTTTAACGGGACAGCCCCAGCATTTT. It translates to CASSLTGQPQHF.

The chain recombines TRBV9 with TRBJ2-5; 7 positions match TRBD2. This CDR3 comprises 15 residues. Germline V gene lookup returns CDR1 SGDLS and CDR2 YYNGEE. J gave up 2 bases and V 4 bases, and 8 bases lay outside the gene matches. The CDR3 sequence is CASSRGGGGQETQYF. For the CDR3, the DNA is TGTGCCAGCAGCCGGGGCGGCGGGGGACAAGAGACCCAGTACTTC.

CDR3 amino acids: CASSYSGGQWDEQFF. In DNA, the CDR3 is TGTGCCAGCAGCTATAGCGGGGGGCAGTGGGATGAGCAGTTCTTC. The chain joins TRBV7-9 to TRBJ2-1, with 10 bases aligning to TRBD2. The trim removed 4 bases at V and 8 bases at J, leaving 8 bases unmatched. CDR3 length equals 15 residues. The germline CDR1 and CDR2 sequences are SEHNR and FQNEAQ (reference sequence).

This clone has a single count. The chain employs TRBV24-1 and TRBJ2-2; TRBD1 agrees at 11 bases. The trim removed 3 bases at V and 3 bases at J, leaving 2 bases unmatched. The CDR3 sequence is 16 residues long. Germline CDR1 is KGHDR and CDR2 is SFDVKD. The DNA of the CDR3 is TGTGCCACCAGTGATCCGGGACAGGGGGACACCGGGGAGCTGTTTTTT. Encoded protein: CATSDPGQGDTGELFF.

The rearrangement joins TRBV24-1 to TRBJ2-2, with 9 positions matching TRBD1. Trimming took 4 bases from V and 6 from J; bases not matched to a gene: 5. The CDR3 is 15 amino acids. CDR1 and CDR2 (germline): KGHDR, SFDVKD. CDR3 DNA sequence: TGTGCCACCAGTGACGTACAGGGGGCGGCCGGGGAGCTGTTTTTT. Amino acids: CATSDVQGAAGELFF.

V and J are TRBV7-2 and TRBJ2-2, with D possibly matching TRBD2 (5 bases). The length of the CDR3 is 16 residues. Trimming pared 4 bases from V and 3 bases from J, leaving 15 bases between. Germline V CDR1 and CDR2: SGHTA, FQGNSA. CDR3 nucleotides: TGTGCCAGCAGCTCGCCGCTCGCGGGTTACACCGGGGAGCTGTTTTTT. Amino acid sequence: CASSSPLAGYTGELFF.

The chain uses TRBV7-9 and TRBJ1-3; 8 nucleotides agree with TRBD1. The CDR3 length is 15 residues. Germline CDR1 is SEHNR and CDR2 is FQNEAQ (reference sequence). Trimming at V came to 5 bases and at J to 3 bases, leaving 6 bases not matched to a gene. In nucleotides, the CDR3 is TGTGCCAGCAGCCCCGGACAGGGAGGTGGAAACACCATATATTTT. Translating it yields CASSPGQGGGNTIYF.

CDR3 nucleotide sequence: TGTGCCAGCAGCGCCCGACAGGACACAGATACGCAGTATTTT. This encodes CASSARQDTDTQYF. V usage is TRBV5-4 and J usage is TRBJ2-3; possibly TRBD1 for D (6 bases). The CDR3 length is 14 residues. CDR1 SGHNT and CDR2 YYREEE come from the germline V gene (reference sequence). V lost 4 bases, J lost 2 bases, and 11 bases lay in between.

Points on this clone: Its ends do not fully match the called genes, so a read error is possible. CDR3 region: CASSQTSGGEVF. CDR3 coding DNA: TGTGCCAGCAGTCAGACTAGCGGGGGCGAGGTTTTT. This rearrangement joins TRBV6-2 or TRBV6-3 to TRBJ2-2, with 12 bases identical to TRBD2. Germline lookup yields CDR1 MNHEY and CDR2 SVGEGT. The CDR3 length is 12 residues.